This entry concerns a single T cell receptor beta chain. Its antigen is still unknown. The repertoire was sequenced with immunoSEQ multiplex PCR; TCRdb's copy has only in-frame clones and lacks some. The data contain about 270,000 clones, approximately 86% of them singletons. The data are from a study of cytomegalovirus exposure and HLA in healthy donors. Overall study results and limits: Researchers reported that three CMV-associated chains were confirmed in vitro as CMV antigen-specific.

The CDR3 loop spans 14 amino acids. V was pared by 5 bases and J by 3 bases, with 11 bases between. Germline lookup yields CDR1 LNHDA and CDR2 SQIVND (reference sequence). Sequenced material: PBMCs. The sequence was collected from a woman aged 18-29 years in good health and CMV-seronegative. The gene calls are TRBV19 and TRBJ1-5; D unclear. As DNA, the CDR3 is TGTGCCAGTAGTTTCGGGGATTCCAATCAGCCCCAGCATTTT. Protein sequence: CASSFGDSNQPQHF. Filled out from reference TRBV19 and TRBJ1-5, the complete variable domain reads DGGITQSPKYLFRKEGQNVTLSCEQNLNHDAMYWYRQDPGQGLRLIYYSQIVNDFQKGDIAEGYSVSREKKESFPLTVTSAQKNPTAFYLCASSFGDSNQPQHFGDGTRLSIL.